The 22 T cell receptor beta chains below all came from one sample that was sequenced in a study of blood T cells in healthy people across ages. Primed by a sample-barcoded 5' primer and a J-beta primer mix, a second PCR proceeded for 7 to 11 cycles. TCRdb reanalysed the 5' RACE reads using MiXCR and keeps one entry per CDR3 protein. The sample includes 630,000 or so distinct CDR3 sequences, 32% of them seen just once. The sample consisted of blood. Receptors originate from a woman of 80 years or more in good health.

This clonotype was counted ten times or more. The chain recombines TRBV7-2 with TRBJ2-3; no clear D gene. The CDR3 extends over 15 amino acids. V shed 5 bases and J shed 0 bases, with 12 bases lying between them. The germline CDR1 and CDR2 sequences are SGHTA and FQGNSA. This CDR3 reads CASSPLPKSTDTQYF. The CDR3 nucleotides are TGTGCCAGCAGCCCCCTACCAAAGAGCACAGATACGCAGTATTTT.

This clonotype was seen at least ten times. V and J are TRBV2 and TRBJ1-2; no clear D. The CDR3 spans 15 residues. Germline V gene sequence: CDR1 SNHLY, CDR2 FYNNEI. The V gene lost 4 bases and the J gene lost 0 bases, with 12 bases spanning the gap. The DNA of the CDR3 is TGTGCCAGCAGTGCTGAGGAAACAGCTAACTATGGCTACACCTTC. Residues: CASSAEETANYGYTF.

The V gene is TRBV6-6, the J gene TRBJ1-6; D unresolved. Germline-derived CDR1 and CDR2 are MNHNY and SVGAGI (reference sequence). The CDR3 covers 14 residues. Trimming shortened V by 6 bases and J by 10 bases, and 16 bases separated the two germline ends. The CDR3 reads CASSQAGVGSPLHF. DNA of the CDR3: TGTGCCAGCAGCCAAGCGGGTGTGGGGTCACCCCTCCACTTT.

V usage is TRBV20-1 and J usage is TRBJ1-2; D call uncertain. This CDR3 is built from 13 residues. Germline CDR1 reads DFQATT; CDR2 reads SNEGSKA (reference sequence). Trimming left V 3 bases short and J 4 bases short, with 12 bases between. CDR3 loop: CSASVGSGYGYTF. The CDR3 DNA sequence: TGCAGTGCTAGTGTGGGTTCGGGCTATGGCTACACCTTC.

Ten or more counts support this clonotype. This sequence joins TRBV15 and TRBJ2-1, with TRBD2 matching over 10 bases. There are 16 residues in the CDR3. The V gene's germline CDR1 is LNHNV and CDR2 YYDKDF (reference sequence). The J segment lost 9 bases and the V segment lost 0 bases, leaving 8 bases of the junction unmatched. The CDR3 protein is CATSRDLAGVGSEQFF. The CDR3 DNA is TGTGCCACCAGCAGAGATCTAGCGGGGGTCGGGAGTGAGCAGTTCTTC. Full variable domain (rest looked up from reference TRBV15 and TRBJ2-1): DAMVIQNPRYQVTQFGKPVTLSCSQTLNHNVMYWYQQKSSQAPKLLFHYYDKDFNNEADTPDNFQSRRPNTSFCFLDIRSPGLGDTAMYLCATSRDLAGVGSEQFFGPGTRLTVL.

The CDR3 spells CASSQDEGGRKNIQYF. The CDR3 DNA reads TGTGCCAGCAGCCAAGACGAGGGGGGTCGCAAAAACATTCAGTACTTC. The chain is built from TRBV4-2 and TRBJ2-4, with D perhaps assigned TRBD1 or TRBD2 (6 bases each). Germline CDR1 is LGHNA and CDR2 is YNFKEQ. The CDR3 sequence is 16 residues long. V dropped 0 bases and J dropped 3 bases, with 12 bases sitting between them.

The CDR3 is CSARQAGGSDTQYF. The CDR3 DNA is TGCAGTGCAAGACAAGCGGGGGGATCGGATACGCAGTATTTT. The V and J genes are TRBV20-1 and TRBJ2-3; 9 nucleotides match TRBD2. Germline V lookup: CDR1 DFQATT, CDR2 SNEGSKA (reference sequence). V was pared by 6 bases and J by 6 bases, with 10 bases of the junction left unmatched. The CDR3 spans 14 residues.

As DNA, the CDR3 is TGTGCCAGCAGGTTGGGACTAGCGGGAGAAGAGACCCAGTACTTC. Translating gives CASRLGLAGEETQYF. This chain joins TRBV12-3 or TRBV12-4 and TRBJ2-5; TRBD2 matches at 14 bases. The CDR3 runs 15 residues. The J segment lost 3 bases and the V segment lost 6 bases, leaving 3 bases of the junction unmatched.

Details on this clonotype: A much larger clone sits a single nucleotide away, making a read error possible. The chain recombines TRBV11-2 with TRBJ2-1, with 9 bases aligning to TRBD1. The ends lost 1 base at V and 4 bases at J; junction bases unmatched: 5. Germline V gene lookup returns CDR1 SGHAT and CDR2 FQNNGV. The CDR3 is 16 residues long. The CDR3: CASSLARTGEYNEQFF. CDR3 in DNA: TGTGCCAGCAGCTTAGCTCGGACAGGGGAATACAATGAGCAGTTCTTC.

The rearrangement links TRBV6-2 or TRBV6-3 to TRBJ2-5; D ambiguous. The germline V gene encodes CDR1 MNHEY and CDR2 SVGEGT. The CDR3 is 13 residues long. The germline V and J ends were trimmed by 1 base and 0 bases, with 3 bases remaining between them. In nucleotides, the CDR3 is TGTGCCAGCAGTTACTGGGACCAAGAGACCCAGTACTTC. Translated, it gives CASSYWDQETQYF.

This clonotype was counted between two and nine times. V gene TRBV27 combines with J gene TRBJ2-1; tentative D call: TRBD1 (5 bases). There are 14 residues in the CDR3. Germline V gene sequence: CDR1 MNHEY, CDR2 SMNVEV (reference sequence). V lost 11 bases to trimming and J lost 12 bases, with 26 bases between them. CDR3 bases: TGTGCCTCCCTCCGGGCAGGGTTTTTAGGTGGGCAGTTCTTC. It codes for CASLRAGFLGGQFF.

The CDR3 sequence is CASSGLGQTNTEAFF. The CDR3 DNA sequence: TGTGCCAGCAGTGGCCTGGGACAAACAAACACTGAAGCTTTCTTT. The chain is built from TRBV6-2 or TRBV6-3 and TRBJ1-1, with D possibly being TRBD1 (6 bases). CDR3 length: 15 residues. From germline, CDR1 is MNHEY and CDR2 SVGEGT. V gave up 5 bases and J gave up 2 bases, with 15 bases separating them.

Worth noting for this clonotype: A much more abundant neighbour one base away suggests this may be a read error. The J gene is TRBJ2-5, the V gene TRBV7-9, with D perhaps assigned TRBD1 or TRBD2 (5 bases each). CDR1 and CDR2 (germline): SEHNR, FQNEAQ (reference sequence). The CDR3 runs to 17 residues. The CDR3 sequence: CAGSLARDGLLQETQYF. DNA for the CDR3: TGTGCCGGCAGCTTAGCCCGGGACGGCCTCCTTCAAGAGACCCAGTACTTC.

The chain carries TRBV6-7 and TRBJ2-1; D unresolved. TRBV6-7 is assigned to the ORF class and has an uncertain function. CDR3 length: 13 residues. The germline V and J ends were trimmed by 0 bases and 10 bases, with 10 bases remaining between them. As DNA, the CDR3 is TGTGCCAGCAGTTACTCGGTCGATTGGGAGCAGTTCTTC. It translates to CASSYSVDWEQFF.

Comments on this clonotype: The junction does not match germline at one end; this may be a read error. This chain connects TRBV5-6 to TRBJ2-2, with D possibly being TRBD1 (8 bases). The CDR3 runs 14 residues. The germline CDR1 and CDR2 sequences are SGHDT and YYEEEE. For the CDR3, the DNA is TGTGCCAGCAGCCCCGGACAGGGACGGGGGGAGCGGTTTTTT. Translation: CASSPGQGRGERFF.

A few counts support this clonotype. This chain links TRBV4-1 with TRBJ2-2; TRBD1 aligns across 10 bases. Trimming cost V 5 bases and J 4 bases; bases outside gene matches: 4. The CDR3 consists of 15 residues. Germline CDR1 reads MGHRA; CDR2 reads YSYEKL. CDR3 DNA: TGCGCCAGCAGCTTGCGGGACAGGGGCACCGGGGAGCTGTTTTTT. Amino acids: CASSLRDRGTGELFF.

The sample holds a few counts of this clonotype. The chain joins TRBV30 to TRBJ1-3; 7 bases map to TRBD1. The CDR3 covers 15 residues. CDR1 and CDR2 from the germline V gene are GTSNPN and SVGIG (reference sequence). Trimming removed 4 bases from V and 5 bases from J; junction bases left unmatched: 11. CDR3 nucleotide sequence: TGTGCCTGGACCCTAACCAGGGGGATCAGAAACACCATATATTTT. It yields the protein CAWTLTRGIRNTIYF.

The chain employs TRBV6-2 or TRBV6-3 and TRBJ2-7, with 9 bases fitting TRBD2. The CDR3 runs 16 residues. Germline CDR1 reads MNHEY; CDR2 reads SVGEGT. J was trimmed by 0 bases and V by 7 bases; bases with no gene match: 10. The CDR3 nucleotides are TGTGCCAGCAACGGGGCTAGCGGGACAAGCTCCTACGAGCAGTACTTC. It codes for CASNGASGTSSYEQYF.

This clonotype was seen repeatedly, ten times or more. A much bigger clone sits one base away, suggesting this may be a read error. The CDR3 nucleotides read TGTGCCAGCCGCCCAGGGGGGAATGAGCAGTACTTC. As protein: CASRPGGNEQYF. The chain combines TRBV7-9 with TRBJ2-5; the D gene is possibly TRBD1 (7 bases). CDR1 SEHNR and CDR2 FQNEAQ come from the germline V gene (reference sequence). V lost 8 bases, J lost 11 bases, and 18 bases lay in between. CDR3 length: 12 residues.

The table lists this clonotype with many counts. CDR3 in DNA: TGTGCCAGCAGTGAAGCTTGGCTAGCGGGGGCGTACAATGAGCAGTTCTTC. Protein sequence: CASSEAWLAGAYNEQFF. The V gene is TRBV6-1, the J gene TRBJ2-1; TRBD2 aligns across 10 bases. The junction had 6 bases not matched to a gene; V was cut back by 0 bases and J by 4 bases. This CDR3 spans 17 amino acids. CDR1 and CDR2 from the germline V gene are MNHNS and SASEGT.

This clonotype was observed a handful of times. The chain joins TRBV7-9 to TRBJ2-5; perhaps TRBD2 as D (5 bases). V shed 8 bases and J shed 11 bases, with 21 bases lying between them. Germline-derived CDR1 and CDR2 are SEHNR and FQNEAQ (reference sequence). The CDR3 runs to 13 residues. The CDR3 is CASRPRDYDEQYF. CDR3 nucleotide sequence: TGTGCCAGCCGGCCCCGGGATTATGATGAGCAGTACTTC. The full variable domain, in which reference TRBV7-9 and TRBJ2-5 provide the parts outside the CDR3, is DTGVSQNPRHKITKRGQNVTFRCDPISEHNRLYWYRQTLGQGPEFLTYFQNEAQLEKSRLLSDRFSAERPKGSFSTLEIQRTEQGDSAMYLCASRPRDYDEQYFGPGTRLLVL.

This clonotype was detected ten times or more. The chain is built from TRBV5-1 and TRBJ2-5; 8 positions agree with TRBD1. The CDR3 contains 14 residues. Germline-derived CDR1 and CDR2 are SGHRS and YFSETQ. Losses at the gene ends were 4 bases for V and 1 base for J; bases not matched to a gene: 3. As DNA, the CDR3 is TGCGCCAGCAGCCAACAGGGGGTCCAAGAGACCCAGTACTTC. This sequence encodes CASSQQGVQETQYF.